This T cell receptor (beta chain) was identified during a study of T cell responses to AZD1222 COVID-19 vaccine. The study's findings and limits: Clonal diversity was possibly underestimated, and white British individuals and females predominated among donors.

Regarding this clone: Its antigen is not known.

Generated by immunoSEQ multiplex PCR, the TCRdb table keeps only in-frame clones and is missing some. The sample lists roughly 170,000 clones, 90% occurring once. The CDR3 has 14 amino acids. The V gene end was trimmed by 4 bases and the J gene end by 6 bases; junction bases not matched to a gene: 2. Germline CDR1 reads MGHRA; CDR2 reads YSYEKL. This specimen consisted of peripheral blood, obtained on day 0 of AZD1222 vaccination. The chain carries TRBV4-1 and TRBJ1-4, with TRBD1 identical over 10 bases. This receptor was taken from an adult in good health. CDR3 sequence: CASSRDRGHEKLFF. The DNA for the CDR3 is TGCGCCAGCAGCCGCGACAGGGGGCATGAAAAACTGTTTTTT.